This TCR beta chain was retrieved from a study of T cells expressing NK-cell markers (TCRdb year 2020). About the full investigation: In sorted CD3+CD56+NKG2C+, CD3+CD56+NKG2C- and CD3+CD56-NKG2C+ T-cell subsets from eight donors, TCR beta-chain repertoires were profiled. Seven of the eight sequenced donors were HCMV-seropositive and one was HCMV-seronegative. The libraries were sequenced on Illumina HiSeq 2000/2500, MiSeq or NextSeq, producing 2 x 150 bp reads. All eight donors whose samples were sequenced were randomly selected healthy volunteers, three of them men and five women. Here is what the overall study found, with its caveats: Those dominant clonotypes were again the most abundant among CD3+CD56-NKG2C+ cells in four donors, at about 25-60.1%. In 5 to 7 donors, the dominant CD3+CD56+NKG2C+ clonotypes were found to rank among the top 10 CD8+ clonotypes and to make up 1.0-7.0% of CD8+ T cells. Whether the expanded NKG2C-expressing T cell clones were specific for HCMV antigens was left unclear.

Concerning this clonotype: No antigen is known for it.

Sequencing relied on an Illumina HiSeq 2000. TCR beta cDNA libraries were prepared using 5'RACE template switching, which introduced a universal primer site and unique molecular identifiers. Synthesis of cDNA was primed from the TCR beta constant segment and was followed by two consecutive PCR amplification steps. The paper's processing steps were these. MIGEC handled demultiplexing of the reads and grouping by UMI, while MiTCR was used to assemble and quantify clonotypes. To exclude erroneous sequences, any TCR cDNA sequence not supported by at least two reads was discarded. The tcR package was used for downstream repertoire analysis, and clonotypes were matched across fractions by CDR3 nucleotide sequence plus V segment. Antigen specificity was annotated against VDJdb with VDJmatch, allowing one amino acid substitution in CDR3. Each entry corresponds to one CDR3 protein sequence from reads that TCRdb reprocessed, and DNA is not given. TCRdb, rather than the study authors, made the V and J calls. The table for this sample records hundreds of thousands of distinct CDR3 sequences. The ten biggest clones cover more than 3.5% of the sample.

HCMV-specific IgG was detected in serum with a commercial ELISA kit to determine HCMV serostatus. Ficoll density gradient centrifugation was used to isolate peripheral blood mononuclear cells from blood. The CDR3 sequence holds 14 residues, the cysteine and phenylalanine included. DNA is not recorded here. As encoded in the germline V gene, CDR1 is MNHEY while CDR2 is SVGAGI. Sample: blood T cells: a sorted CD56 or NKG2C T cell subset, CD4+ or CD8+ T cells, or bulk PBMC T cells (not recorded which). The chain employs TRBV6-5 and TRBJ2-3. This receptor was obtained from a woman between 18 and 75 years old in good health. The CDR3 has the sequence CASSYGQGSDTQYF.